At least ten counts were recorded for the clone carrying this T cell receptor beta chain. Its target is unknown. The entry originates in a study of breast tumors, draining lymph nodes, adjacent tissues. Study-level points and caveats: Tumor T cell lymph node origin was a supported hypothesis, not proven.

TCRdb passed the multiplex PCR reads through MiXCR, listing each CDR3 protein once. The sample gives approximately 100,000 distinct CDR3 sequences, over 20% of which show up once; 1% to 1.5% is in the top ten. Breast cancer patients provided tissue from their axillary draining lymph nodes. The receptor's source is a female donor with breast cancer. Some clones in this sample may be carry-over from other donors' samples. Sequencing input: axillary lymph node tissue.

CDR3 DNA sequence: TGTGCCAGCTCACCATCGCAGACCCAGTACTTC. Its protein is CASSPSQTQYF. The chain is built from TRBV18 and TRBJ2-5; D gene uncertain. Trimming shortened V by 2 bases and J by 6 bases, and 4 bases separated the two germline ends. Germline loops: CDR1 KGHSH, CDR2 LQKENI. The CDR3 runs to 11 residues.